The 7 T cell receptor beta chains in this list originate from one sample, sequenced in a study of blood T cell repertoires in COVID-19. Produced via immunoSEQ multiplex PCR; TCRdb's table is partial and in-frame only. The table records approximately 280,000 clones, around 90% of them present only once. What was sequenced was peripheral blood. These receptors originate from a young man with active or convalescent COVID-19.

The V call is TRBV12-3 or TRBV12-4, the J call TRBJ2-2; maybe TRBD2 (5 bases). V lost 8 bases and J 7 bases, leaving 14 bases between the germline ends. The length of the CDR3 is 13 residues. The CDR3: CASHYSAGGELFF. As DNA, the CDR3 is TGTGCCAGCCATTATTCGGCGGGCGGGGAGCTGTTTTTT.

The V and J genes are TRBV2 and TRBJ2-5; TRBD1 matches 7 bases. V dropped 1 base and J dropped 2; count of bases not matched to a gene: 1. This CDR3 is 14 amino acids long. Per the germline V gene, CDR1 is SNHLY and CDR2 is FYNNEI. CDR3 residues: CASSEGRGQETQYF. The CDR3 DNA sequence: TGTGCCAGCAGTGAAGGCAGGGGGCAAGAGACCCAGTACTTC.

The chain carries TRBV7-8 and TRBJ1-3; perhaps TRBD1 as D (5 bases). There are 14 residues in the CDR3. Trimming took 7 bases from V and 4 from J, leaving 14 bases between them. Germline V gene lookup returns CDR1 SGHVS and CDR2 FQNEAQ. CDR3 bases: TGTGCCAGCACCGAGTCGGGGGAAGGAAACACCATATATTTT. The encoded protein is CASTESGEGNTIYF.

J is TRBJ2-2 and V is TRBV10-3; weak D call: TRBD1 (6 bases). The germline gives CDR1 ENHRY, CDR2 SYGVKD. This CDR3 has 15 amino acids. Trimming shortened V by 6 bases and J by 2 bases, and 13 bases separated the two germline ends. The CDR3 sequence is CAIRTGTQNTGELFF. As DNA, the CDR3 is TGTGCCATCAGGACCGGGACACAAAACACCGGGGAGCTGTTTTTT.

This chain connects TRBV10-3 to TRBJ1-1, with D possibly being TRBD1 (6 bases). CDR3 size: 13 residues. The germline gives CDR1 ENHRY, CDR2 SYGVKD. Trimming took 2 bases from V and 6 from J, leaving 10 bases between them. CDR3 bases: TGTGCCATCAGTGAGATGGGGGCAGCTGAAGCTTTCTTT. Its protein is CAISEMGAAEAFF.

The chain links TRBV12-5 to TRBJ2-1; D may be TRBD2 (6 bases). Germline loops: CDR1 LGHNT, CDR2 FRNRAP. Trimming took 5 bases from V and 8 from J, leaving 22 bases between them. The CDR3 runs to 16 residues. The CDR3 bases are TGTGCTAGTGGTGGAGGGGCTGCGGGTTACAGAGATGAGCAGTTCTTC. Protein product: CASGGGAAGYRDEQFF.

This clone was seen a single time. V usage is TRBV2 and J usage is TRBJ2-5, with TRBD1 matching over 12 bases. Germline V gene lookup returns CDR1 SNHLY and CDR2 FYNNEI. Trimming removed 6 bases from V and 7 bases from J; junction bases left unmatched: 12. The CDR3 spans 16 residues. The DNA of the CDR3 is TGTGCCAGCAGCGCTGGGACAGGGGGCCCCTTTTTGACCCAGTACTTC. This encodes CASSAGTGGPFLTQYF.